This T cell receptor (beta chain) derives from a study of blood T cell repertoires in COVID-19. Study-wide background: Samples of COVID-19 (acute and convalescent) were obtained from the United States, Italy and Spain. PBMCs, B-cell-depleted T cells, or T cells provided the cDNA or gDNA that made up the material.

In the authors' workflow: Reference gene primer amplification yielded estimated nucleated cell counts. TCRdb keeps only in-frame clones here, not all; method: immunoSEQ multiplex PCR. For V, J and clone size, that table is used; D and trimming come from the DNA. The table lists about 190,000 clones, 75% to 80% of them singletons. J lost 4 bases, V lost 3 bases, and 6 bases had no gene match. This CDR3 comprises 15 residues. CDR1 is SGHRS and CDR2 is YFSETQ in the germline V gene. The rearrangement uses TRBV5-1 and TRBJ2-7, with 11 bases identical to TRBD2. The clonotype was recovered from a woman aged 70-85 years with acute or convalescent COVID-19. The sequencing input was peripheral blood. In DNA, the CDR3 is TGCGCCAGCAGCTATACTAGCGGGAGTATGTACGAGCAGTACTTC. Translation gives CASSYTSGSMYEQYF.